This T cell receptor (beta chain) emerged from a study of CD8+CD57+ T cells in acquired aplastic anemia. Study findings and constraints: Patients and controls shared roughly 31 CD8+ CDR3 sequences, highly expressed in patients. No significant difference in CD8+ Simpson's diversity was found between patients and controls.

By flow cytometry, patients selected for sequencing had shown an expansion of CD8+CD57+ cells. The patients, all of them, had severe acquired aplastic anemia. The CDR3 length is 16 residues. Trimming removed 1 base at V and 2 bases at J, with 12 bases between. Germline CDR1 is SGHVS and CDR2 is FNYEAQ. Profiles of TCR beta VDJ and CDR3 were generated from a genomic DNA template. From the reads, TCRdb called clonotypes with MiXCR, one entry per CDR3 protein. The data contain fewer than 250,000 distinct CDR3 sequences, approximately 50% of them singletons. Concerning this clonotype itself: Its target is not known.

This TCR came from a human donor with aplastic anemia. The rearrangement uses TRBV7-6 and TRBJ1-3, with D possibly TRBD1 on 5 matching bases. Source material: sorted CD4+, CD8+, or CD8+CD57+ T cells (not recorded which) from PBMCs. CDR3 nucleotides: TGTGCCAGCAGCTTAGGGCCAGGGCAAACTGGAAACACCATATATTTT. The encoded protein is CASSLGPGQTGNTIYF.